The 4 T cell receptor beta chains presented below share a single source sample, sequenced in a study of blood T cell repertoires in COVID-19. The data were produced by immunoSEQ multiplex PCR, yet TCRdb's version contains in-frame clones alone and is incomplete. Of approximately 250,000 clones in the sample, 75% to 85% were seen once. Sequencing was carried out using peripheral blood. Source of these receptors: a woman aged 50 to 60 with acute or convalescent COVID-19.

This clone occurred once. This chain uses TRBV5-1 with TRBJ2-1; D is perhaps TRBD1 (5 bases). The germline gives CDR1 SGHRS, CDR2 YFSETQ. The CDR3 is 13 residues long. V lost 2 bases, J lost 7 bases, and 10 bases lay in between. CDR3 in DNA: TGCGCCAGCAGCTTAGGGGTCAAAAATGAGCAGTTCTTC. This gives the protein CASSLGVKNEQFF.

The count of this clone is one. The chain employs TRBV28 and TRBJ2-7; 10 bases are a match to TRBD1. Trimming removed 1 base from V and 3 bases from J; junction bases left unmatched: 12. Per germline, CDR1 MDHEN and CDR2 SYDVKM. This CDR3 spans 18 amino acids. CDR3 DNA: TGTGCCAGCAGTTTATTGGCTCCCGGGACAGGGGTCGGCTACGAGCAGTACTTC. Its translation is CASSLLAPGTGVGYEQYF.

The chain recombines TRBV18 with TRBJ2-7; TRBD2 matches 9 bases. Germline CDR1 is KGHSH and CDR2 is LQKENI. The ends lost 3 bases at V and 6 bases at J; junction bases unmatched: 3. The CDR3 length is 13 residues. The CDR3 bases are TGTGCCAGCTCACCGGGACTAGCCCTCGAGCAGTACTTC. Its translation: CASSPGLALEQYF.

The V and J genes are TRBV7-9 and TRBJ2-1, with TRBD2 matching 8 bases. CDR1 is SEHNR, CDR2 FQNEAQ, per germline (reference sequence). The CDR3 is 14 amino acids. The J segment lost 6 bases and the V segment lost 3 bases, leaving 4 bases of the junction unmatched. CDR3 loop: CASSLQRGTNEQFF. The DNA for the CDR3 is TGTGCCAGCAGCTTGCAGCGGGGGACCAATGAGCAGTTCTTC.